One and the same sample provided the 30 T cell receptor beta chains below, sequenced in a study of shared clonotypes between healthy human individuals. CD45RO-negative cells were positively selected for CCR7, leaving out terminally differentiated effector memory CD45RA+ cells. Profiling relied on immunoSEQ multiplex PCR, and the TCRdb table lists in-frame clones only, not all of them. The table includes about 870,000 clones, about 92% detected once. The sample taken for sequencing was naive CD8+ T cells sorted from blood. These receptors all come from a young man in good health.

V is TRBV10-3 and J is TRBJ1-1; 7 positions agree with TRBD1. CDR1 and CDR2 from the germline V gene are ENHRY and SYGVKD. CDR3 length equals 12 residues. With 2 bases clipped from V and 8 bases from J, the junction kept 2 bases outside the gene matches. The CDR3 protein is CAISEGQAEAFF. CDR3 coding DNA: TGTGCCATCAGTGAGGGACAGGCCGAAGCTTTCTTT.

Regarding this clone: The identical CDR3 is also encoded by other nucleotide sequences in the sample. The CDR3 DNA sequence: TGTGCCAGCAGCTTGGGCGGGAGTAGCTCCTACGAGCAGTACTTC. It translates to CASSLGGSSSYEQYF. The rearrangement links TRBV5-5 to TRBJ2-7, with 7 bases lining up with TRBD2. The CDR3 spans 15 residues. The ends lost 0 bases at V and 0 bases at J; junction bases unmatched: 3. Germline lookup yields CDR1 SGHKS and CDR2 YYEKEE (reference sequence).

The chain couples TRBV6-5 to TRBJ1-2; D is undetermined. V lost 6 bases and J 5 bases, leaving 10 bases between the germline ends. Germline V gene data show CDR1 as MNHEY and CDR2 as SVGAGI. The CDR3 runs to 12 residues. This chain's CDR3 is CASRVPGYGYTF. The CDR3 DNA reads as TGTGCCAGCAGAGTGCCCGGGTATGGCTACACCTTC.

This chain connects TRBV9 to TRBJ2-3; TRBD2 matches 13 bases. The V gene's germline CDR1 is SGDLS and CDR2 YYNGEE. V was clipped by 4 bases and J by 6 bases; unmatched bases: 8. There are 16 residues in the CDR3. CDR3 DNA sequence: TGTGCCAGCAGCCTGGGGACTAGCGGGACGCCGGATACGCAGTATTTT. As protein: CASSLGTSGTPDTQYF. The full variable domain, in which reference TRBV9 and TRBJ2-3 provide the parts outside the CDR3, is DSGVTQTPKHLITATGQRVTLRCSPRSGDLSVYWYQQSLDQGLQFLIQYYNGEERAKGNILERFSAQQFPDLHSELNLSSLELGDSALYFCASSLGTSGTPDTQYFGPGTRLTVL.

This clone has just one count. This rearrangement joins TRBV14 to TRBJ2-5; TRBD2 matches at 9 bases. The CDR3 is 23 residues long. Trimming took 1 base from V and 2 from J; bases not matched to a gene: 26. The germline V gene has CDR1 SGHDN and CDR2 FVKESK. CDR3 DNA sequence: TGTGCCAGCAGCCAAGGGTCGTTTACTGGGACTAAATTGCGACTAGCGGTACAAGAGACCCAGTACTTC. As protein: CASSQGSFTGTKLRLAVQETQYF.

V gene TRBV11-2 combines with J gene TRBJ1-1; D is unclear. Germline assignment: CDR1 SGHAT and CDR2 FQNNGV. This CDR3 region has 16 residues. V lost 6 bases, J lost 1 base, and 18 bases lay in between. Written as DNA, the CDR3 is TGTGCCAGCAGACCGGGCGTGGCAGGATCGAACACTGAAGCTTTCTTT. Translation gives CASRPGVAGSNTEAFF.

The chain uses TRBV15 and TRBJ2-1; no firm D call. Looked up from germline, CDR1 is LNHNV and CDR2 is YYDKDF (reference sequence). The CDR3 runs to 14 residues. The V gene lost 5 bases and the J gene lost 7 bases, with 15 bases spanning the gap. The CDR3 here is CATSDLAPVNEQFF. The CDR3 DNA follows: TGTGCCACCAGCGACTTGGCCCCTGTGAATGAGCAGTTCTTC.

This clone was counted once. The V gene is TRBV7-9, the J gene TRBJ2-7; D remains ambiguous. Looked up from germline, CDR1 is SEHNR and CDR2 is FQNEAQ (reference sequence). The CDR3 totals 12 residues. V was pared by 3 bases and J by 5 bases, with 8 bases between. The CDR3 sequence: CASSFKGHEQYF. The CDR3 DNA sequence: TGTGCCAGCAGCTTTAAAGGTCACGAGCAGTACTTC.

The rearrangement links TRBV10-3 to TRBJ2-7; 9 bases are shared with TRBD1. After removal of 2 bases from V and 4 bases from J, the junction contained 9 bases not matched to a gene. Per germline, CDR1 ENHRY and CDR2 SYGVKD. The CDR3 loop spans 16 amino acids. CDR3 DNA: TGTGCCATCAGTGAGCCTGGACAGGGGTATTTGTACGAGCAGTACTTC. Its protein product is CAISEPGQGYLYEQYF.

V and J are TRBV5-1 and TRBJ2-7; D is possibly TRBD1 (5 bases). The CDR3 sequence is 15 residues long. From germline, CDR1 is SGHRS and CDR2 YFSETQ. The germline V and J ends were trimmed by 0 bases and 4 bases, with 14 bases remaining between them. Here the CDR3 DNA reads TGCGCCAGCAGCTTGGAGTGGGGCCCCCTTTACGAGCAGTACTTC. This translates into CASSLEWGPLYEQYF.

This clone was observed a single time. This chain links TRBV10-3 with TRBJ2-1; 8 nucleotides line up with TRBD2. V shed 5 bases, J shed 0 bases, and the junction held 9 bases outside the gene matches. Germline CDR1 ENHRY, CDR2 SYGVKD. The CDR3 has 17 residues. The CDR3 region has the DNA TGTGCCATCAGTAATACGGGAGGGGGTAGCTCCTACAATGAGCAGTTCTTC. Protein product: CAISNTGGGSSYNEQFF.

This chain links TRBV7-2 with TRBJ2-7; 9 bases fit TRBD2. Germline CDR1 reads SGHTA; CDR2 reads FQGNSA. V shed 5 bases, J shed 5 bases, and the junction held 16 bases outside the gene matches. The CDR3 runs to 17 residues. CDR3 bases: TGTGCCAGCAGCCCTGATTTTGCGGGAGGGCCTCGAAACGAGCAGTACTTC. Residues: CASSPDFAGGPRNEQYF.

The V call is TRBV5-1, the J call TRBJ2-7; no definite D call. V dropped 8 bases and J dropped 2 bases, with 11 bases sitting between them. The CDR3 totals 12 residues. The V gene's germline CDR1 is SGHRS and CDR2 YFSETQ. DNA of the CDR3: TGCGCCAGGCCGGCCAACCCCTACGAGCAGTACTTC. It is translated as CARPANPYEQYF.

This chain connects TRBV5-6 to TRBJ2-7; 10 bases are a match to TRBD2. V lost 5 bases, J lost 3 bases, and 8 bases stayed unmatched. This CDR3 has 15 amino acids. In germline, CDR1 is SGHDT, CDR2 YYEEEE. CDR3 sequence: CASSQRLAGFYEQYF. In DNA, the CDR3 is TGTGCCAGCAGTCAGAGACTAGCGGGCTTCTACGAGCAGTACTTC.

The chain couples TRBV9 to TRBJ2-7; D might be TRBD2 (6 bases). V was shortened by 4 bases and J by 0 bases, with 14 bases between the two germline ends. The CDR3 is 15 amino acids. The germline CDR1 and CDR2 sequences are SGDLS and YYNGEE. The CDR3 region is CASSYGLTSSYEQYF. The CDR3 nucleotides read TGTGCCAGCAGCTACGGACTAACAAGCTCCTACGAGCAGTACTTC. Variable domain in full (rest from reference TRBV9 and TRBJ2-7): DSGVTQTPKHLITATGQRVTLRCSPRSGDLSVYWYQQSLDQGLQFLIQYYNGEERAKGNILERFSAQQFPDLHSELNLSSLELGDSALYFCASSYGLTSSYEQYFGPGTRLTVT.

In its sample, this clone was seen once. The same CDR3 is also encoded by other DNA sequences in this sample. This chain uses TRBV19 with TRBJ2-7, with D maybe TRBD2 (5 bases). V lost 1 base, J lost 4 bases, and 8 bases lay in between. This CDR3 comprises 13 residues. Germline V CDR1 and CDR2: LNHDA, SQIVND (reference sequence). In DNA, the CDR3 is TGTGCCAGTAGTATAGGTCTAGCTTACGAGCAGTACTTC. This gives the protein CASSIGLAYEQYF.

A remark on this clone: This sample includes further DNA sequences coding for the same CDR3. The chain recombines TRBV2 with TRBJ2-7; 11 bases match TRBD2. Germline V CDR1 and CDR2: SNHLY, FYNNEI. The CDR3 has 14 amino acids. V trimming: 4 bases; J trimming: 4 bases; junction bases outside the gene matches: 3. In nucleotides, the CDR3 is TGTGCCAGCAGTGGACTAGCGGGAACTTACGAGCAGTACTTC. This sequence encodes CASSGLAGTYEQYF.

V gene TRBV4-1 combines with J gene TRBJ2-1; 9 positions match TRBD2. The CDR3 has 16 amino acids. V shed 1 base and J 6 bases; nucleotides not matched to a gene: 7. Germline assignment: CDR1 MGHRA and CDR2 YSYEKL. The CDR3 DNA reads TGCGCCAGCAGCCAAGTTGTCTTAGCGGGAGTCAATGAGCAGTTCTTC. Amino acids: CASSQVVLAGVNEQFF.

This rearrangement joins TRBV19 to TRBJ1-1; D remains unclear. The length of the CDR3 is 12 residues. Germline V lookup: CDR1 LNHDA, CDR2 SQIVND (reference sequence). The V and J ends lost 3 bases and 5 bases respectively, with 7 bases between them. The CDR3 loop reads CASSMWQTEAFF. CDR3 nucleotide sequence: TGTGCCAGTAGTATGTGGCAGACTGAAGCTTTCTTT.

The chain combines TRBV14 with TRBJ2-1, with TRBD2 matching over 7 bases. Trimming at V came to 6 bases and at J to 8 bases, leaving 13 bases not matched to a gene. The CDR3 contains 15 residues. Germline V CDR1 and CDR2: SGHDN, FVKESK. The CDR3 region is CASRSSGKSVHEQFF. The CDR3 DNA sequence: TGTGCCAGCAGATCAAGCGGGAAGAGTGTTCATGAGCAGTTCTTC.

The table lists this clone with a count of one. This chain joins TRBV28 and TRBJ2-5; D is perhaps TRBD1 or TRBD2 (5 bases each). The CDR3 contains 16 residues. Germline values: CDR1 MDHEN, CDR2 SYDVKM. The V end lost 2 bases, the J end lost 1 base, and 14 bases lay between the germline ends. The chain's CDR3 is CASSLRTGTLQETQYF. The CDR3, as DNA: TGTGCCAGCAGTTTACGCACCGGGACGCTCCAAGAGACCCAGTACTTC. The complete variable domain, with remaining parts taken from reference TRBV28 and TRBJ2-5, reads DVKVTQSSRYLVKRTGEKVFLECVQDMDHENMFWYRQDPGLGLRLIYFSYDVKMKEKGDIPEGYSVSREKKERFSLILESASTNQTSMYLCASSLRTGTLQETQYFGPGTRLLVL.

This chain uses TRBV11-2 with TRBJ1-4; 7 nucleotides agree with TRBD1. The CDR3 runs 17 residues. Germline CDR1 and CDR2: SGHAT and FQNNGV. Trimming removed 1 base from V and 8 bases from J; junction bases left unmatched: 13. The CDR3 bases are TGTGCCAGCAGCTTAGTTGGGCAGGGGGTCCTGGGAGAAAAACTGTTTTTT. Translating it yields CASSLVGQGVLGEKLFF.

The DNA for the CDR3 is TGTGCCAGCAGCCTAGCGGGAGTTCGAGAGACCCAGTACTTC. As protein: CASSLAGVRETQYF. The chain links TRBV28 to TRBJ2-5; 10 positions agree with TRBD2. V lost 6 bases to trimming and J lost 4 bases; unmatched junction nucleotides: 5. Germline loops: CDR1 MDHEN, CDR2 SYDVKM. The CDR3 length is 14 residues. Drawing the rest from reference TRBV28 and TRBJ2-5, the complete variable domain is DVKVTQSSRYLVKRTGEKVFLECVQDMDHENMFWYRQDPGLGLRLIYFSYDVKMKEKGDIPEGYSVSREKKERFSLILESASTNQTSMYLCASSLAGVRETQYFGPGTRLLVL.

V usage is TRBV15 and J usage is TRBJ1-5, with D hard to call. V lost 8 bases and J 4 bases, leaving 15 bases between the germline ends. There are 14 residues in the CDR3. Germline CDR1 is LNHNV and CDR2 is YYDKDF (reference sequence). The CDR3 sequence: CATSHPPDNQPQHF. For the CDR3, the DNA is TGTGCCACCTCCCACCCCCCAGATAATCAGCCCCAGCATTTT.

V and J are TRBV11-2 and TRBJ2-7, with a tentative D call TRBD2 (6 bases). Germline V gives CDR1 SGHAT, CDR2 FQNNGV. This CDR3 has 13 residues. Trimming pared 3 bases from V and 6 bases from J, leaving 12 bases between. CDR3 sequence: CASSLGLGGEQYF. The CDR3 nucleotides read TGTGCCAGCAGCTTGGGCCTCGGGGGCGAGCAGTACTTC.

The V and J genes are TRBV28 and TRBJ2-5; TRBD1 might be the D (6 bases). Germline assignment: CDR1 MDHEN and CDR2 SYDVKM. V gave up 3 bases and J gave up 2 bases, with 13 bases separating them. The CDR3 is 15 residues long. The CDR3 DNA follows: TGTGCCAGCAGTTTGGGGTGGGGACAACAAGAGACCCAGTACTTC. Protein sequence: CASSLGWGQQETQYF.

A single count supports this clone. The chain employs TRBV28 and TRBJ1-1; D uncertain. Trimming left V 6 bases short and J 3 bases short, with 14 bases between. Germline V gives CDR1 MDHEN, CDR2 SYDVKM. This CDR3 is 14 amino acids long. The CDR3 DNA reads TGTGCCAGCAGCCTCAGGTTTGCGGACACTGAAGCTTTCTTT. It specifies CASSLRFADTEAFF.

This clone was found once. The CDR3 DNA follows: TGTGCCAGCAGCTTAGTCCTAGCGGGAGGCGTAGGGGATGAGCAGTTCTTC. Protein sequence: CASSLVLAGGVGDEQFF. The rearrangement joins TRBV7-2 to TRBJ2-1; 11 bases fit TRBD2. Germline V CDR1 and CDR2: SGHTA, FQGNSA. The CDR3 consists of 17 residues. V lost 1 base and J lost 8; bases outside the gene matches: 10.

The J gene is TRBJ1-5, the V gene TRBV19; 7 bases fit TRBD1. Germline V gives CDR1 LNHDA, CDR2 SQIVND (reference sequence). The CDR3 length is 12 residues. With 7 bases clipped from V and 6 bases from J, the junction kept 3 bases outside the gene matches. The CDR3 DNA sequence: TGTGCCAGTAACGACAGGGCTCAGCCCCAGCATTTT. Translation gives CASNDRAQPQHF.

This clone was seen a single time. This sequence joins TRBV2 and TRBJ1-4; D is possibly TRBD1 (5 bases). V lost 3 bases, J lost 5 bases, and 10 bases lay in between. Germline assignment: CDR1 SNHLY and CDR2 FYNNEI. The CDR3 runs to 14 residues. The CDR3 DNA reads TGTGCCAGCAGTGATGGGGGACGGAATGAAAAACTGTTTTTT. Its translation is CASSDGGRNEKLFF.